The 19 T cell receptor beta chains listed next were all sequenced from one sample in a study of Ad26.COV2.S vaccination and SARS-CoV-2 variants. The treatment denotes: about 20 received Ad26.COV2.S at low or high dose, single or two shots; 5 received placebo; per-sample allocation not given. The samples date from day 63 after the first vaccine or placebo injection. Generated by immunoSEQ multiplex PCR, the TCRdb table keeps only in-frame clones and is missing some. The sample lists 200,000 to 250,000 clones, roughly 88% occurring once. The specimen was peripheral blood, collected in a trial of Ad26.COV2.S vaccine versus placebo. The receptors shown here come from a person aged 18-60 years who received the Ad26.COV2.S COVID-19 vaccine or a placebo.

Concerning this clone itself: At the DNA level, this CDR3 is encoded by other sequences in the same sample as well. Here the CDR3 DNA reads TGTGCCAGCAGCCCCCCGGGTAGCTACAATGAGCAGTTCTTC. Encoded protein: CASSPPGSYNEQFF. The genes are TRBV6-5 and TRBJ2-1; no clear D gene. CDR1 and CDR2 (germline): MNHEY, SVGAGI. CDR3 length equals 14 residues. Deletions cut 6 bases from V and 3 bases from J, with 12 bases between.

This clone was recorded a few times. V gene TRBV19 combines with J gene TRBJ2-1; 7 bases line up with TRBD2. Trimming took 6 bases from V and 4 from J; bases not matched to a gene: 9. The V gene's germline CDR1 is LNHDA and CDR2 SQIVND (reference sequence). The CDR3 has 15 residues. CDR3 protein: CASSNGGMFYNEQFF. The CDR3 region has the DNA TGTGCCAGTAGCAACGGGGGGATGTTTTACAATGAGCAGTTCTTC.

This chain uses TRBV7-3 with TRBJ2-1; D is unresolved. CDR3 length equals 13 residues. The germline V gene encodes CDR1 SGHTA and CDR2 FQGTGA. The ends were cut back, 1 base at V and 4 bases at J, with 5 bases in the middle. Here the CDR3 reads CASSLNVYNEQFF. CDR3 in DNA: TGTGCCAGCAGCTTAAACGTGTACAATGAGCAGTTCTTC.

The chain uses TRBV6-4 and TRBJ2-3, with D possibly TRBD2 on 6 matching bases. The V and J ends lost 2 bases and 0 bases respectively, with 6 bases between them. The germline V gene encodes CDR1 MRHNA and CDR2 SNTAGT. This CDR3 is built from 14 residues. In nucleotides, the CDR3 is TGTGCCAGCAGTGACAGCGGGAGCACAGATACGCAGTATTTT. It translates to CASSDSGSTDTQYF.

This clone was recorded only once. The V call is TRBV18, the J call TRBJ2-7, with TRBD1 as a possible D gene (6 bases). V lost 6 bases and J 3 bases, leaving 9 bases between the germline ends. The CDR3 contains 12 residues. Germline CDR1 reads KGHSH; CDR2 reads LQKENI. The CDR3 here is CASSQGNYEQYF. The CDR3 DNA reads TGTGCCAGCTCCCAGGGGAACTACGAGCAGTACTTC.

The V and J genes are TRBV2 and TRBJ2-1, with D possibly being TRBD1 or TRBD2 (6 bases each). Germline V gives CDR1 SNHLY, CDR2 FYNNEI. Trimming pared 6 bases from V and 1 base from J, leaving 16 bases between. The CDR3 has 16 residues. DNA of the CDR3: TGTGCCAGCAGGCCCGAGGGGGGCAAGTCCTACAATGAGCAGTTCTTC. It specifies CASRPEGGKSYNEQFF.

The gene calls are TRBV30 and TRBJ2-7, with 8 bases lining up with TRBD1. Germline CDR1 reads GTSNPN; CDR2 reads SVGIG (reference sequence). This CDR3 is built from 14 residues. The J segment lost 6 bases and the V segment lost 1 base, leaving 8 bases of the junction unmatched. CDR3 DNA: TGTGCCTGGAGTGCCGGGACAGGTCGTACCGAGCAGTACTTC. This sequence encodes CAWSAGTGRTEQYF.

V and J are TRBV2 and TRBJ2-1; 13 positions match TRBD2. The germline CDR1 and CDR2 sequences are SNHLY and FYNNEI. This CDR3 region has 17 residues. V gave up 7 bases and J gave up 4 bases; unmatched junction bases: 10. The CDR3 protein is CASIRTSGRGGYNEQFF. CDR3 sequence (DNA): TGTGCCAGCATCAGGACTAGCGGGAGAGGGGGATACAATGAGCAGTTCTTC.

The chain uses TRBV15 and TRBJ2-1, with a possible D match to TRBD2 (7 bases). The germline gives CDR1 LNHNV, CDR2 YYDKDF (reference sequence). The CDR3 runs to 13 residues. Trimming took 8 bases from V and 5 from J, leaving 13 bases between them. CDR3 nucleotides: TGTGCCACCGGGGGGGCCCTTAACAATGAGCAGTTCTTC. Translation gives CATGGALNNEQFF.

The chain's CDR3 is CASSPNRVPGELFF. The DNA for the CDR3 is TGTGCCAGCAGCCCGAACAGGGTTCCCGGGGAGCTGTTTTTT. This chain uses TRBV7-2 with TRBJ2-2; TRBD1 is a possible D gene (6 bases). The germline V gene has CDR1 SGHTA and CDR2 FQGNSA. The CDR3 loop spans 14 amino acids. The V and J ends lost 5 bases and 6 bases respectively, with 13 bases between them.

The rearrangement uses TRBV19 and TRBJ2-7, with D possibly TRBD2 on 5 matching bases. There are 14 residues in the CDR3. Trimming took 0 bases from V and 2 from J, leaving 8 bases between them. Looked up from germline, CDR1 is LNHDA and CDR2 is SQIVND (reference sequence). The DNA for the CDR3 is TGTGCCAGTAGTATAGAAGGAGGTCCCTACGAGCAGTACTTC. Its protein product is CASSIEGGPYEQYF. The whole variable domain, remainder taken from reference TRBV19 and TRBJ2-7, is DGGITQSPKYLFRKEGQNVTLSCEQNLNHDAMYWYRQDPGQGLRLIYYSQIVNDFQKGDIAEGYSVSREKKESFPLTVTSAQKNPTAFYLCASSIEGGPYEQYFGPGTRLTVT.

The chain links TRBV24-1 to TRBJ2-3, with 11 bases that match TRBD2. V was clipped by 5 bases and J by 0 bases; unmatched bases: 9. The CDR3 contains 18 residues. The germline gives CDR1 KGHDR, CDR2 SFDVKD. CDR3 in DNA: TGTGCCACCAGTGGACCCCGACTAGCGGGACAAAGCACAGATACGCAGTATTTT. Residues: CATSGPRLAGQSTDTQYF.

This chain joins TRBV19 and TRBJ1-6; D is undetermined. The CDR3 totals 13 residues. Germline V lookup: CDR1 LNHDA, CDR2 SQIVND (reference sequence). The V gene lost 2 bases and the J gene lost 7 bases, with 6 bases spanning the gap. The CDR3: CASSIKENSPLHF. CDR3 sequence (DNA): TGTGCCAGTAGTATAAAGGAGAATTCACCCCTCCACTTT.

The chain couples TRBV7-3 to TRBJ2-1; 7 positions match TRBD2. The V gene end was trimmed by 1 base and the J gene end by 5 bases; junction bases not matched to a gene: 8. Germline V CDR1 and CDR2: SGHTA, FQGTGA. The CDR3 extends over 16 amino acids. The chain's CDR3 is CASSLIAGLGHNEQFF. The CDR3 DNA follows: TGTGCCAGCAGCTTAATTGCTGGACTAGGACACAATGAGCAGTTCTTC.

This chain joins TRBV6-5 and TRBJ1-1; 7 bases are a match to TRBD1. CDR1 and CDR2 (germline): MNHEY, SVGAGI. V gave up 1 base and J gave up 6 bases; unmatched junction bases: 11. The CDR3 length is 16 residues. The CDR3 reads CASSYYRQGREAEAFF. In nucleotides, the CDR3 is TGTGCCAGCAGTTACTATAGACAGGGAAGGGAAGCTGAAGCTTTCTTT.

Regarding this clone: The same CDR3 can be traced to other DNA sequences in this sample. The V gene is TRBV15, the J gene TRBJ2-5, with 8 bases matching TRBD2. J lost 4 bases, V lost 0 bases, and 1 base had no gene match. Germline loops: CDR1 LNHNV, CDR2 YYDKDF (reference sequence). The CDR3 has 14 amino acids. CDR3 sequence reads: CATSRDLAGETQYF. The DNA of the CDR3 is TGTGCCACCAGCAGAGATCTAGCGGGAGAGACCCAGTACTTC.

This clone was counted a single time. The chain recombines TRBV28 with TRBJ2-3; a possible D gene is TRBD2 (5 bases). CDR1 is MDHEN and CDR2 is SYDVKM in the germline V gene. The CDR3 length is 18 residues. Trimming shortened V by 1 base and J by 0 bases, and 17 bases separated the two germline ends. DNA of the CDR3: TGTGCCAGCAGTTTATCTGCCAGCGGAATAACTAGCACAGATACGCAGTATTTT. Translation: CASSLSASGITSTDTQYF.

V is TRBV18 and J is TRBJ1-1, with TRBD1 matching 8 bases. This CDR3 has 15 amino acids. CDR1 and CDR2 (germline): KGHSH, LQKENI. With V trimmed by 5 bases and J by 4 bases, 9 bases remained unmatched. The CDR3 nucleotides read TGTGCCAGCTCATCAGGACAGGGCGGTAGCACTGAAGCTTTCTTT. It is translated as CASSSGQGGSTEAFF.

This chain connects TRBV7-9 to TRBJ2-1; possible D gene TRBD1, 6 bases. The CDR3 is 16 amino acids. V was clipped by 2 bases and J by 7 bases, with 18 bases between them. Looked up from germline, CDR1 is SEHNR and CDR2 is FQNEAQ (reference sequence). CDR3 nucleotide sequence: TGTGCCAGCAGCTTAATGGGGGCGGCTGTGGGGAATGAGCAGTTCTTC. This encodes CASSLMGAAVGNEQFF.